This entry describes one T cell receptor (beta chain). Its cognate antigen has yet to be identified. No base quality information exists; no much larger clone differs at one position. This sample was taken from a study of T cells in tumors after PD-1 blockade (dated by TCRdb to between 2018 and 2020). About the full investigation: Patients with prior checkpoint blockade, systemic immunosuppressant use, or recent radiotherapy or other anti-cancer therapy within 4 weeks were excluded. To compare clonotypes in blood and tumor, bulk TCR sequencing was done on nine to ten peripheral blood samples taken from roughly 5 patients. On average, peripheral blood samples yielded roughly 39,000 unique clonotypes and over 100,000 TCR templates (range roughly 21,000-270,000). Clinical response was assessed using RECIST version 1.1. Paired single-cell RNA and TCR sequencing was performed on site-matched tumors from BCC or SCC patients before and after anti-PD-1 therapy. Treatment consisted of either cemiplimab 350 mg every 2 weeks or pembrolizumab 200 mg every 3 weeks. While on anti-PD-1 treatment, some of the patients also continued taking daily vismodegib 150 mg.

Deep TCRbeta sequencing was performed with the immunoSEQ platform. In the paper's pipeline: For further analysis, only productive rearrangements were exported from the immunoSEQ Analyzer. T cell phenotypes were assigned to bulk TCRbeta clonotypes by matching to single-cell RNA+TCR-seq clones sharing the same TCRbeta sequence. Clone enrichment in tumor was calculated as tumor frequency divided by PBMC frequency from bulk TCR sequencing. TCRs were grouped by GLIPH into specificity groups, defined as clusters of distinct TCRs likely recognizing common antigens via shared CDR3 motifs. Sourced from immuneACCESS, this table was stored by TCRdb with only in-frame sequences that have V and J called. A share of the clones is absent; for the studies checked, an unresolved V gene accounts for under half, and the remainder has no known explanation. V and J calls and clone size are given by that table; D and trimming were obtained from the DNA. Present in this sample are tens of thousands of clones, approximately 79% of which were seen just once. The ten most abundant clones make up over 7.5% of the sample.

Genomic DNA extracted from tumor biopsies or peripheral blood was used for bulk TCRbeta sequencing, with input ranging from about 616 ng to 6,500 ng. All patients had histologically proven advanced or metastatic basal or squamous cell carcinoma and were poor candidates for surgical resection. The basal cell carcinoma cohort comprised 11 patients, of whom 8 had bulk tumor TCR sequencing. What the authors observed across the whole study: Around 42% of TCR clonotypes from the tumor were detected in blood, and certain novel exhausted tumor clones were present in blood collected before treatment, which suggests recruitment from the periphery. Where the novel T cell clones came from was not determined, and possible sources could include lymphoid organs or rare unexpanded clones inside the tumor or in the tumor periphery.

The sequence was obtained from a human donor with advanced basal cell or squamous cell carcinoma (not recorded which). Sequencing used PBMCs, obtained before anti-PD-1 therapy.

The DNA is as follows: TGCAGCACGGGAGCCGGGAGGGATCAGCCCCAGCATTTT. Its product reads: CSTGAGRDQPQHF. Rearrangement joined TRBV29-1 to TRBJ1-5; the D gene lacks a confident call. According to the germline V gene, CDR1 reads SQVTM and CDR2 reads ANQGSEA. The CDR3 starts with the cysteine, ends with the phenylalanine, and has 13 residues. The entry retains the CDR3 DNA only, 39 bases that are in frame from base 1. Trimming costs V 8 bases and J 5 bases, and their ends lie 16 bases apart. With the rest looked up from the reference TRBV29-1 and TRBJ1-5 genes rather than sequenced, the full variable domain is SAVISQKPSRDICQRGTSLTIQCQVDSQVTMMFWYRQQPGQSLTLIATANQGSEATYESGFVIDKFPISRPNLTFSTLTVSNMSPEDSSIYLCSTGAGRDQPQHFGDGTRLSIL.